This entry features one T cell receptor (beta chain) sequence. Its specificity is not known. Random-hexamer reverse transcription was applied to 0.5 to 1 ug RNA. Multiplex PCR with immunoSEQ amplified the TCR beta CDR3 across 54 Vbeta and 13 Jbeta. TCRdb itself ran the immunoSEQ multiplex PCR reads through MiXCR, one entry per CDR3 protein. The table records 150,000 to 190,000 distinct CDR3 sequences, approximately 94% of them present only once. This sample is drawn from a study of CD8 T cells in Susac syndrome. Study results and limitations: The authors acknowledged that their TCR sequencing and HLA analysis involved a relatively small number of individuals.

Trimming left V 4 bases short and J 3 bases short, with 8 bases between. CDR1 and CDR2 from the germline V gene are LGHDT and YNNKEL (reference sequence). This CDR3 is built from 13 residues. Sequencing of TCR beta was undertaken in CD8+ and CD4+ T cells derived from blood. The multiple sclerosis control group was made up of treatment-naive patients with stable or active relapsing-remitting disease. The sequenced sample was CD8+ T cells from PBMCs. V and J are TRBV3-1 and TRBJ2-3; D gene uncertain. This receptor was taken from a human donor with multiple sclerosis. CDR3: CASSRLKTDTQYF. In DNA form, the CDR3 reads TGTGCCAGCAGCCGCCTTAAAACAGATACGCAGTATTTT.